Each of the 18 T cell receptor beta chains below was sequenced from the same sample in a study of blood T cell repertoires in COVID-19. This table comes from immunoSEQ multiplex PCR, and its TCRdb copy is limited to in-frame clones, with some not included. Among about 110,000 clones listed, about four fifths were seen once. The sample taken for sequencing was peripheral blood. The source of these receptors is a woman in her 70s with acute or convalescent COVID-19.

The V gene is TRBV9, the J gene TRBJ2-2, with 9 bases identical to TRBD1. Germline V gene sequence: CDR1 SGDLS, CDR2 YYNGEE. Trimming took 5 bases from V and 0 from J; bases not matched to a gene: 5. The CDR3 runs to 16 residues. The CDR3 loop is CASRGQGSSNTGELFF. As DNA, the CDR3 is TGTGCCAGCAGGGGACAGGGCTCTTCGAACACCGGGGAGCTGTTTTTT.

V usage is TRBV5-1 and J usage is TRBJ2-1; TRBD2 matches at 12 bases. The germline gives CDR1 SGHRS, CDR2 YFSETQ. With 5 bases clipped from V and 8 bases from J, the junction kept 5 bases outside the gene matches. This CDR3 spans 14 amino acids. CDR3 nucleotide sequence: TGCGCCAGCAGTCGGACTAGCGGGACCGATGAGCAGTTCTTC. Amino acids: CASSRTSGTDEQFF.

The V call is TRBV28, the J call TRBJ2-1, with D tentatively TRBD2 (5 bases). The CDR3 totals 12 residues. Germline V gene data show CDR1 as MDHEN and CDR2 as SYDVKM. Trimming pared 5 bases from V and 10 bases from J, leaving 12 bases between. DNA of the CDR3: TGTGCCAGCAGTGTACTACAGCGGGAGCAGTTCTTC. This sequence encodes CASSVLQREQFF.

The chain combines TRBV29-1 with TRBJ1-1, with no clear D. Trimming left V 6 bases short and J 1 base short, with 15 bases between. This CDR3 is built from 14 residues. Germline CDR1 SQVTM, CDR2 ANQGSEA. The CDR3 bases are TGCAGCGTCGATGGTCCGGGAAGGAACACTGAAGCTTTCTTT. It specifies CSVDGPGRNTEAFF.

This chain connects TRBV4-1 to TRBJ2-5; D unclear. Deletions cut 4 bases from V and 2 bases from J, with 8 bases between. There are 13 residues in the CDR3. Germline assignment: CDR1 MGHRA and CDR2 YSYEKL. The CDR3 is CASSPGSQETQYF. The CDR3 DNA follows: TGCGCCAGCAGCCCCGGGTCTCAAGAGACCCAGTACTTC.

The chain combines TRBV28 with TRBJ1-5, with D perhaps TRBD1 (5 bases). V gave up 5 bases and J gave up 3 bases, with 23 bases separating them. Germline lookup yields CDR1 MDHEN and CDR2 SYDVKM. This CDR3 spans 18 amino acids. CDR3 nucleotides: TGTGCCAGCAGTACCCCCGCCAGGGCGTTGACGCTCAATCAGCCCCAGCATTTT. Its translation: CASSTPARALTLNQPQHF. Looking up the rest from reference TRBV28 and TRBJ1-5 gives the full variable domain: DVKVTQSSRYLVKRTGEKVFLECVQDMDHENMFWYRQDPGLGLRLIYFSYDVKMKEKGDIPEGYSVSREKKERFSLILESASTNQTSMYLCASSTPARALTLNQPQHFGDGTRLSIL.

This chain uses TRBV28 with TRBJ2-2; D not resolved. Trimming took off 3 bases at V and 5 bases at J, with 4 bases between the two ends. The CDR3 totals 12 residues. From germline, CDR1 is MDHEN and CDR2 SYDVKM. Here the CDR3 DNA reads TGTGCCAGCAGTTTCCAGACCGGGGAGCTGTTTTTT. Translating it yields CASSFQTGELFF.

The J gene is TRBJ1-3, the V gene TRBV6-5; D unresolved. Germline V CDR1 and CDR2: MNHEY, SVGAGI. This CDR3 has 13 residues. With 0 bases removed from V and 4 bases from J, the gap between germline ends came to 4 bases. The CDR3 protein is CASSYSQGNTIYF. The DNA of the CDR3 is TGTGCCAGCAGTTACTCGCAGGGAAACACCATATATTTT.

This rearrangement joins TRBV5-6 to TRBJ1-2, with TRBD1 identical over 9 bases. The CDR3 spans 13 residues. Germline assignment: CDR1 SGHDT and CDR2 YYEEEE. Trimming removed 0 bases from V and 7 bases from J; junction bases left unmatched: 1. CDR3 in DNA: TGTGCCAGCAGCTTGGGACAGGGGGGTGGCTACACCTTC. It specifies CASSLGQGGGYTF. Drawing the rest from reference TRBV5-6 and TRBJ1-2, the complete variable domain is DAGVTQSPTHLIKTRGQQVTLRCSPKSGHDTVSWYQQALGQGPQFIFQYYEEEERQRGNFPDRFSGHQFPNYSSELNVNALLLGDSALYLCASSLGQGGGYTFGSGTRLTVV.

This chain links TRBV30 with TRBJ2-1; D unclear. V gave up 0 bases and J gave up 9 bases, with 6 bases separating them. The CDR3 loop spans 11 amino acids. Germline V gene data show CDR1 as GTSNPN and CDR2 as SVGIG (reference sequence). The CDR3 DNA reads TGTGCCTGGAGTGTGGCTCTTGAGCAGTTCTTC. Translation: CAWSVALEQFF. The full variable domain, its missing parts supplied by reference TRBV30 and TRBJ2-1, is SQTIHQWPATLVQPVGSPLSLECTVEGTSNPNLYWYRQAAGRGLQLLFYSVGIGQISSEVPQNLSASRPQDRQFILSSKKLLLSDSGFYLCAWSVALEQFFGPGTRLTVL.

The V gene is TRBV27, the J gene TRBJ1-6; 11 nucleotides match TRBD1. This CDR3 region has 15 residues. Germline V CDR1 and CDR2: MNHEY, SMNVEV (reference sequence). V was pared by 3 bases and J by 8 bases, with 3 bases of the junction left unmatched. CDR3 sequence: CASSFRTGGYSPLHF. The CDR3 nucleotides read TGTGCCAGCAGTTTTAGGACAGGGGGCTATTCACCCCTCCACTTT.

The rearrangement joins TRBV2 to TRBJ2-7, with TRBD1 matching over 9 bases. Germline CDR1 SNHLY, CDR2 FYNNEI. Trimming at V came to 5 bases and at J to 2 bases, leaving 7 bases not matched to a gene. The length of the CDR3 is 15 residues. DNA of the CDR3: TGTGCCAGCAGTCCCCCGGGACAGGGAACCTACGAGCAGTACTTC. This sequence encodes CASSPPGQGTYEQYF.

This clone occurred a few times. The rearrangement links TRBV6-2 or TRBV6-3 to TRBJ2-1, with 7 bases matching TRBD2. This CDR3 spans 15 amino acids. V gave up 6 bases and J gave up 0 bases; unmatched junction bases: 5. Germline CDR1 is MNHEY and CDR2 is SVGEGT. In DNA, the CDR3 is TGTGCCAGCAGCAACGGGGGGAGCTCCTACAATGAGCAGTTCTTC. It is translated as CASSNGGSSYNEQFF.

The chain links TRBV4-3 to TRBJ2-2, with a weak D call TRBD2 (5 bases). V shed 0 bases and J shed 5 bases, with 13 bases lying between them. This CDR3 comprises 16 residues. Germline V gives CDR1 LGHNA, CDR2 YSLEER. The CDR3 region is CASSQDMGWETGELFF. The DNA for the CDR3 is TGCGCCAGCAGCCAAGATATGGGCTGGGAGACCGGGGAGCTGTTTTTT.

This chain links TRBV6-1 with TRBJ2-6; 8 nucleotides align to TRBD1. Looked up from germline, CDR1 is MNHNS and CDR2 is SASEGT. V dropped 1 base and J dropped 0; count of bases not matched to a gene: 8. The CDR3 is 19 residues long. In nucleotides, the CDR3 is TGTGCCAGCAGTGAAGACTACAGGGGGTTCCTCTCTGGGGCCAACGTCCTGACTTTC. Its translation is CASSEDYRGFLSGANVLTF.

The rearrangement uses TRBV28 and TRBJ2-1; D not resolved. The CDR3 covers 13 residues. CDR1 is MDHEN, CDR2 SYDVKM, per germline. V gave up 2 bases and J gave up 4 bases, with 6 bases separating them. The CDR3 DNA is TGTGCCAGCAGTTTAGACTCGTACAATGAGCAGTTCTTC. It is translated as CASSLDSYNEQFF.

The table lists this clone with a count of one. This rearrangement joins TRBV5-1 to TRBJ2-1; 9 bases match TRBD1. The V segment lost 1 base and the J segment 9 bases; nucleotides outside the gene matches: 14. The CDR3 runs 17 residues. The germline gives CDR1 SGHRS, CDR2 YFSETQ. CDR3 protein: CASSLFSLTGGQAEQFF. The CDR3 coding sequence is TGCGCCAGCAGCTTGTTTTCATTGACAGGGGGACAGGCTGAGCAGTTCTTC.

This clone was detected a few times. The rearrangement uses TRBV28 and TRBJ2-3; 7 bases line up with TRBD2. V was pared by 3 bases and J by 1 base, with 1 base of the junction left unmatched. CDR3 length: 14 amino acids. The germline gives CDR1 MDHEN, CDR2 SYDVKM. This CDR3 is CASSFLAGTDTQYF. CDR3 nucleotides: TGTGCCAGCAGTTTCCTAGCGGGCACAGATACGCAGTATTTT.